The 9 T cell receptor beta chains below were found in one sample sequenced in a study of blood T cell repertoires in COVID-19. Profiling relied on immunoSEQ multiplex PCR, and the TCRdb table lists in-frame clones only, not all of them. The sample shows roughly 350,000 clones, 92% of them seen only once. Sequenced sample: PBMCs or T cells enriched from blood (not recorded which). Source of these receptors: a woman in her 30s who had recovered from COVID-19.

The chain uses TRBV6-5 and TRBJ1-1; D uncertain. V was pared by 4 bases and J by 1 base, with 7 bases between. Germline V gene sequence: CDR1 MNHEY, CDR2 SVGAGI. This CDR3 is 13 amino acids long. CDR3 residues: CASSSVPNTEAFF. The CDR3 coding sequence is TGTGCCAGCAGTTCCGTTCCGAACACTGAAGCTTTCTTT.

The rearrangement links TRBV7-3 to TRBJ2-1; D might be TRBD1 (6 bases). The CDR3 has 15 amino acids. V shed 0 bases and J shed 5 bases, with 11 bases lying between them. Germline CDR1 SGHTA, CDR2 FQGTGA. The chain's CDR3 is CASSLTLGADNEQFF. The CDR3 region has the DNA TGTGCCAGCAGCTTAACGTTGGGGGCAGACAATGAGCAGTTCTTC. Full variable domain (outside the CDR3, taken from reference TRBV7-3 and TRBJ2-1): GAGVSQTPSNKVTEKGKYVELRCDPISGHTALYWYRQSLGQGPEFLIYFQGTGAADDSGLPNDRFFAVRPEGSVSTLKIQRTERGDSAVYLCASSLTLGADNEQFFGPGTRLTVL.

The CDR3 region has the DNA TGTGCCAGCATGGGGAGCCAAGAGACCCAGTACTTC. Translating gives CASMGSQETQYF. This chain connects TRBV2 to TRBJ2-5, with a possible D match to TRBD2 (5 bases). The CDR3 runs 12 residues. CDR1 SNHLY and CDR2 FYNNEI come from the germline V gene. V was trimmed by 7 bases and J by 1 base, leaving 7 bases between them.

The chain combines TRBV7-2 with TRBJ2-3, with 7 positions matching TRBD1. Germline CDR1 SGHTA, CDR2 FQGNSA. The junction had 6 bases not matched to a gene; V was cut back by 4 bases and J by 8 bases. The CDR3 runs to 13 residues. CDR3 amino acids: CASSYWRQGTQYF. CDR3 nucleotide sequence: TGTGCCAGCAGCTATTGGCGACAGGGTACGCAGTATTTT.

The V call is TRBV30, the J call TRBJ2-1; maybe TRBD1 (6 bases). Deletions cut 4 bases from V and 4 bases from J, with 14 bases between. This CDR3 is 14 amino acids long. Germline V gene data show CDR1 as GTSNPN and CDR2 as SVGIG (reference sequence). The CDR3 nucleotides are TGTGCCTGGACTGAGCCGGGACATTACAATGAGCAGTTCTTC. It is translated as CAWTEPGHYNEQFF.

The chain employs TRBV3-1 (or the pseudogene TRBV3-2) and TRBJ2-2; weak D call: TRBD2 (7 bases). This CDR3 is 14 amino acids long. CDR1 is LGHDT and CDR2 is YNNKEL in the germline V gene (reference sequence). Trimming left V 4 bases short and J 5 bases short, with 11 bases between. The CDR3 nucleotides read TGTGCCAGCAGCCCCGGGGGGCGTACCGGGGAGCTGTTTTTT. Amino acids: CASSPGGRTGELFF.

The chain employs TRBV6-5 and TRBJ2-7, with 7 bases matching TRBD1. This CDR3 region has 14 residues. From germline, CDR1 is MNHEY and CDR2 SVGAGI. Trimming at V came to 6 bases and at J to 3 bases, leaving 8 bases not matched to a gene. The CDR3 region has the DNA TGTGCCAGCAGCCCCGGGACAGCGTTCTACGAGCAGTACTTC. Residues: CASSPGTAFYEQYF.

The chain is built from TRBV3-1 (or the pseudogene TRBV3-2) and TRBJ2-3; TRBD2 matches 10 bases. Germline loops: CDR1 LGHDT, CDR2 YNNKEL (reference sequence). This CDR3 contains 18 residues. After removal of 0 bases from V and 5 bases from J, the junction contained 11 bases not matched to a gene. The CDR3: CASSQEIGLAGVKDTQYF. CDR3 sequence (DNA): TGTGCCAGCAGCCAAGAAATCGGGCTAGCGGGAGTGAAAGATACGCAGTATTTT.

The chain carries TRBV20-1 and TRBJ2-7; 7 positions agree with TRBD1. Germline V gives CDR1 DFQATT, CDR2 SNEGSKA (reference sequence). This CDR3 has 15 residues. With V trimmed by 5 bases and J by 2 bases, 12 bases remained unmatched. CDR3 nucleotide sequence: TGCAGTGCTGGTGCCAGACAGGGACCCACCTACGAGCAGTACTTC. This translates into CSAGARQGPTYEQYF.